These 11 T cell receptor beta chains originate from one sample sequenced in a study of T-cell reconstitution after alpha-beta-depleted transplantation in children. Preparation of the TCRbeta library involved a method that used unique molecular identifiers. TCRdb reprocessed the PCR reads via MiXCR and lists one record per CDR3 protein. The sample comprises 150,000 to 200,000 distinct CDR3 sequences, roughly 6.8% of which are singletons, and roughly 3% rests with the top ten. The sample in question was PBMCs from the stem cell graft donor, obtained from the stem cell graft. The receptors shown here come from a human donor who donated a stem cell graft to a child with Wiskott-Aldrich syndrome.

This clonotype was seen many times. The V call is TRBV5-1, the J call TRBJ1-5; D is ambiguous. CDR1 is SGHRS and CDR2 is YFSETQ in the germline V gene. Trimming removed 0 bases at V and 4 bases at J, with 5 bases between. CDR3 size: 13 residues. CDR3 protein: CASSLEINQPQHF. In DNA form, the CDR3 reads TGCGCCAGCAGCTTGGAGATAAATCAGCCCCAGCATTTT.

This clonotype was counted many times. The CDR3 loop reads CASPGGAVVDTEAFF. Written as DNA, the CDR3 is TGTGCCAGCCCTGGGGGTGCGGTCGTGGACACTGAAGCTTTCTTT. The chain employs TRBV5-6 and TRBJ1-1; a possible D gene is TRBD1 (5 bases). The CDR3 sequence is 15 residues long. Germline CDR1 and CDR2: SGHDT and YYEEEE. Trimming left V 7 bases short and J 3 bases short, with 19 bases between.

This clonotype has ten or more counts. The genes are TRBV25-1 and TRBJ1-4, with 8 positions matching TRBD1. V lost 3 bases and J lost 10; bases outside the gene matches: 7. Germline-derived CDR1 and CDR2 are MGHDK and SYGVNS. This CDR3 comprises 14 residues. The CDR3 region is CASSEDRESGKLFF. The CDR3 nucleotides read TGTGCCAGCAGTGAGGACAGGGAGTCCGGAAAACTGTTTTTT.

The CDR3 is CASSLEAPADEQFF. The CDR3 region has the DNA TGTGCCAGCAGCTTAGAGGCCCCGGCGGATGAGCAGTTCTTC. The chain uses TRBV7-2 and TRBJ2-1; D remains ambiguous. The CDR3 totals 14 residues. Germline V gene data show CDR1 as SGHTA and CDR2 as FQGNSA. V was pared by 1 base and J by 8 bases, with 12 bases between.

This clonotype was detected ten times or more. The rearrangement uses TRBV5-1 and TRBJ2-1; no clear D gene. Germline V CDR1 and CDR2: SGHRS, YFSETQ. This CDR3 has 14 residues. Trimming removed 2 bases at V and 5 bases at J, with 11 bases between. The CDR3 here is CASSLGQSNNEQFF. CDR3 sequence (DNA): TGCGCCAGCAGCTTAGGTCAGAGTAACAATGAGCAGTTCTTC.

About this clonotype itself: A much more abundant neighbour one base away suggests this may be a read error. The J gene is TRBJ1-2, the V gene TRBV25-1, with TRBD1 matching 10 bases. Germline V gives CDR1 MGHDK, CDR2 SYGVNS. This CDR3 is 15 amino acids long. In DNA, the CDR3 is TGTACCAGCAGTTGGACAGGGGGTGGCAACTATGGCTACACCTTC. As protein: CTSSWTGGGNYGYTF.

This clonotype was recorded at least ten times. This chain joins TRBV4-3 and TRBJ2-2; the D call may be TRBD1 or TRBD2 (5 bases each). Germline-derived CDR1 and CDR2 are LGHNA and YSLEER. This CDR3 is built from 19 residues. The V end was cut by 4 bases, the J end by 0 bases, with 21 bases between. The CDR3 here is CASSPMAGTLYANTGELFF. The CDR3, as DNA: TGCGCCAGCAGCCCAATGGCAGGGACCCTATACGCGAACACCGGGGAGCTGTTTTTT.

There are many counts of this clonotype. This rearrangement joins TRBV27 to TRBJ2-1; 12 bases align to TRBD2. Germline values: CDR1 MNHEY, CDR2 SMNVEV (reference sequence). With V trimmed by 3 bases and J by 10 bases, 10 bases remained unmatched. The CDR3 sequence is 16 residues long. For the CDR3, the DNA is TGTGCCAGCAGTTTCGTCGGGCTAGCGGGAGGGGACGAGCAGTTCTTC. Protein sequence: CASSFVGLAGGDEQFF.

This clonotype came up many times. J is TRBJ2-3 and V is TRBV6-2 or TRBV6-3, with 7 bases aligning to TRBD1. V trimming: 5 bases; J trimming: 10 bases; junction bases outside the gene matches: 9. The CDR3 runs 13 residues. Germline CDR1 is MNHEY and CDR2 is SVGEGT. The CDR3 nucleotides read TGTGCCAGCAGTGAGGACAGGACGATAGCGCAGTATTTT. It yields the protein CASSEDRTIAQYF.

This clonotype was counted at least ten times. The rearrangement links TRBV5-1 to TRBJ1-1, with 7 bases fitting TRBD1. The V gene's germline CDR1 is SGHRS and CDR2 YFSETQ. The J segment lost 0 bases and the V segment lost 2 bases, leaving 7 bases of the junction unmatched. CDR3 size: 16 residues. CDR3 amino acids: CASSFNPGQMNTEAFF. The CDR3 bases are TGCGCCAGCAGCTTCAATCCGGGACAGATGAACACTGAAGCTTTCTTT.

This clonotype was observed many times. Here the CDR3 reads CASSLGRGNSGNTIYF. The CDR3 region has the DNA TGTGCCAGCAGCTTAGGTCGCGGGAACTCTGGAAACACCATATATTTT. This sequence joins TRBV7-6 and TRBJ1-3; D unresolved. CDR1 and CDR2 from the germline V gene are SGHVS and FNYEAQ. V was pared by 1 base and J by 0 bases, with 10 bases between. The CDR3 covers 16 residues. The full variable domain, in which reference TRBV7-6 and TRBJ1-3 provide the parts outside the CDR3, is GAGVSQSPRYKVTKRGQDVALRCDPISGHVSLYWYRQALGQGPEFLTYFNYEAQQDKSGLPNDRFSAERPEGSISTLTIQRTEQRDSAMYRCASSLGRGNSGNTIYFGEGSWLTVV.